This T cell receptor beta chain derives from a study of lymphopenia after photon versus proton radiotherapy. Overall study findings and caveats: Post-nadir diversity loss with photons came from oligoclonal expansion, particularly CD8+ Temra cells. Proton therapy kept repertoires fairly stable, unlike photons, which gained effector/memory cells.

With respect to this clone: Its specificity is unknown.

Trimming at V came to 6 bases and at J to 1 base, leaving 7 bases not matched to a gene. CDR1 and CDR2 (germline): SGHTA, FQGNSA. This CDR3 has 15 amino acids. Sequenced by immunoSEQ multiplex PCR; TCRdb stores in-frame clones only, minus some. This table holds 150,000 to 200,000 clones, approximately 91% found once. Source: peripheral blood, taken from a patient treated with photon-based radiotherapy. The TCR was taken from a man aged 45-65 years with gastric cancer. The V and J genes are TRBV7-2 and TRBJ2-7; 9 bases match TRBD2. The CDR3 sequence: CASRSGAGGSYEQYF. DNA for the CDR3: TGTGCCAGCAGATCCGGAGCGGGAGGATCCTACGAGCAGTACTTC. Full variable domain (rest looked up from reference TRBV7-2 and TRBJ2-7): GAGVSQSPSNKVTEKGKDVELRCDPISGHTALYWYRQSLGQGLEFLIYFQGNSAPDKSGLPSDRFSAERTGGSVSTLTIQRTQQEDSAVYLCASRSGAGGSYEQYFGPGTRLTVT.